Reported below is one T cell receptor beta chain. Only Caucasian adults living in Nashville, Tennessee served as donors. CD8 memory combined CD45RO+ cells with CCR7-negative CD45RA+ TemRA cells. These data belong to a study of shared clonotypes between healthy human individuals. Study as a whole: Each donor's CD8 memory used one plate, CD8 naive two, each CD4 subset three.

Replicate PCRs from sorted subsets contained around 200 ng DNA, which is 31,000 or so T cell genomes. Clones were sequenced by immunoSEQ multiplex PCR, and TCRdb holds only the in-frame ones, with some missing. This sample yields roughly 660,000 clones, of which 90% are seen a single time; about a third belongs to the top ten. Germline assignment: CDR1 SQVTM and CDR2 ANQGSEA. There are 13 residues in the CDR3. Deletions cut 6 bases from V and 2 bases from J, with 14 bases between. This chain links TRBV29-1 with TRBJ2-7; D is possibly TRBD1 or TRBD2 (5 bases each). The clonotype was recovered from a man aged 18 to 29 in good health. Some clones in this sample may be carry-over from other donors' samples. The sample taken for sequencing was memory CD8+ T cells from PBMCs. The subset was: CD45RO+ cells pooled with CCR7-negative TemRA cells. The CDR3 bases are TGCAGCGTCCAGGGACCGCACGCCTACGAGCAGTACTTC. It translates to CSVQGPHAYEQYF.